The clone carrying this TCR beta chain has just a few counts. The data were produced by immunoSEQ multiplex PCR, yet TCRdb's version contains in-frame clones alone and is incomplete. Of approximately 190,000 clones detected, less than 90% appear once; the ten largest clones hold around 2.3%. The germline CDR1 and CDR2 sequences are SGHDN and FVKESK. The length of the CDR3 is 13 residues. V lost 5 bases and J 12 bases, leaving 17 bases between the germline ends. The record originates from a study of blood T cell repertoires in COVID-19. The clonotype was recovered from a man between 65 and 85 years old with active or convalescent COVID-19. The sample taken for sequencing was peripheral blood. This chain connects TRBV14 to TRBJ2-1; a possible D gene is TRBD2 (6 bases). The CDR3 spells CASSAGRLGGQFF. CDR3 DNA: TGTGCCAGCAGCGCAGGCCGCCTGGGGGGGCAGTTCTTC.